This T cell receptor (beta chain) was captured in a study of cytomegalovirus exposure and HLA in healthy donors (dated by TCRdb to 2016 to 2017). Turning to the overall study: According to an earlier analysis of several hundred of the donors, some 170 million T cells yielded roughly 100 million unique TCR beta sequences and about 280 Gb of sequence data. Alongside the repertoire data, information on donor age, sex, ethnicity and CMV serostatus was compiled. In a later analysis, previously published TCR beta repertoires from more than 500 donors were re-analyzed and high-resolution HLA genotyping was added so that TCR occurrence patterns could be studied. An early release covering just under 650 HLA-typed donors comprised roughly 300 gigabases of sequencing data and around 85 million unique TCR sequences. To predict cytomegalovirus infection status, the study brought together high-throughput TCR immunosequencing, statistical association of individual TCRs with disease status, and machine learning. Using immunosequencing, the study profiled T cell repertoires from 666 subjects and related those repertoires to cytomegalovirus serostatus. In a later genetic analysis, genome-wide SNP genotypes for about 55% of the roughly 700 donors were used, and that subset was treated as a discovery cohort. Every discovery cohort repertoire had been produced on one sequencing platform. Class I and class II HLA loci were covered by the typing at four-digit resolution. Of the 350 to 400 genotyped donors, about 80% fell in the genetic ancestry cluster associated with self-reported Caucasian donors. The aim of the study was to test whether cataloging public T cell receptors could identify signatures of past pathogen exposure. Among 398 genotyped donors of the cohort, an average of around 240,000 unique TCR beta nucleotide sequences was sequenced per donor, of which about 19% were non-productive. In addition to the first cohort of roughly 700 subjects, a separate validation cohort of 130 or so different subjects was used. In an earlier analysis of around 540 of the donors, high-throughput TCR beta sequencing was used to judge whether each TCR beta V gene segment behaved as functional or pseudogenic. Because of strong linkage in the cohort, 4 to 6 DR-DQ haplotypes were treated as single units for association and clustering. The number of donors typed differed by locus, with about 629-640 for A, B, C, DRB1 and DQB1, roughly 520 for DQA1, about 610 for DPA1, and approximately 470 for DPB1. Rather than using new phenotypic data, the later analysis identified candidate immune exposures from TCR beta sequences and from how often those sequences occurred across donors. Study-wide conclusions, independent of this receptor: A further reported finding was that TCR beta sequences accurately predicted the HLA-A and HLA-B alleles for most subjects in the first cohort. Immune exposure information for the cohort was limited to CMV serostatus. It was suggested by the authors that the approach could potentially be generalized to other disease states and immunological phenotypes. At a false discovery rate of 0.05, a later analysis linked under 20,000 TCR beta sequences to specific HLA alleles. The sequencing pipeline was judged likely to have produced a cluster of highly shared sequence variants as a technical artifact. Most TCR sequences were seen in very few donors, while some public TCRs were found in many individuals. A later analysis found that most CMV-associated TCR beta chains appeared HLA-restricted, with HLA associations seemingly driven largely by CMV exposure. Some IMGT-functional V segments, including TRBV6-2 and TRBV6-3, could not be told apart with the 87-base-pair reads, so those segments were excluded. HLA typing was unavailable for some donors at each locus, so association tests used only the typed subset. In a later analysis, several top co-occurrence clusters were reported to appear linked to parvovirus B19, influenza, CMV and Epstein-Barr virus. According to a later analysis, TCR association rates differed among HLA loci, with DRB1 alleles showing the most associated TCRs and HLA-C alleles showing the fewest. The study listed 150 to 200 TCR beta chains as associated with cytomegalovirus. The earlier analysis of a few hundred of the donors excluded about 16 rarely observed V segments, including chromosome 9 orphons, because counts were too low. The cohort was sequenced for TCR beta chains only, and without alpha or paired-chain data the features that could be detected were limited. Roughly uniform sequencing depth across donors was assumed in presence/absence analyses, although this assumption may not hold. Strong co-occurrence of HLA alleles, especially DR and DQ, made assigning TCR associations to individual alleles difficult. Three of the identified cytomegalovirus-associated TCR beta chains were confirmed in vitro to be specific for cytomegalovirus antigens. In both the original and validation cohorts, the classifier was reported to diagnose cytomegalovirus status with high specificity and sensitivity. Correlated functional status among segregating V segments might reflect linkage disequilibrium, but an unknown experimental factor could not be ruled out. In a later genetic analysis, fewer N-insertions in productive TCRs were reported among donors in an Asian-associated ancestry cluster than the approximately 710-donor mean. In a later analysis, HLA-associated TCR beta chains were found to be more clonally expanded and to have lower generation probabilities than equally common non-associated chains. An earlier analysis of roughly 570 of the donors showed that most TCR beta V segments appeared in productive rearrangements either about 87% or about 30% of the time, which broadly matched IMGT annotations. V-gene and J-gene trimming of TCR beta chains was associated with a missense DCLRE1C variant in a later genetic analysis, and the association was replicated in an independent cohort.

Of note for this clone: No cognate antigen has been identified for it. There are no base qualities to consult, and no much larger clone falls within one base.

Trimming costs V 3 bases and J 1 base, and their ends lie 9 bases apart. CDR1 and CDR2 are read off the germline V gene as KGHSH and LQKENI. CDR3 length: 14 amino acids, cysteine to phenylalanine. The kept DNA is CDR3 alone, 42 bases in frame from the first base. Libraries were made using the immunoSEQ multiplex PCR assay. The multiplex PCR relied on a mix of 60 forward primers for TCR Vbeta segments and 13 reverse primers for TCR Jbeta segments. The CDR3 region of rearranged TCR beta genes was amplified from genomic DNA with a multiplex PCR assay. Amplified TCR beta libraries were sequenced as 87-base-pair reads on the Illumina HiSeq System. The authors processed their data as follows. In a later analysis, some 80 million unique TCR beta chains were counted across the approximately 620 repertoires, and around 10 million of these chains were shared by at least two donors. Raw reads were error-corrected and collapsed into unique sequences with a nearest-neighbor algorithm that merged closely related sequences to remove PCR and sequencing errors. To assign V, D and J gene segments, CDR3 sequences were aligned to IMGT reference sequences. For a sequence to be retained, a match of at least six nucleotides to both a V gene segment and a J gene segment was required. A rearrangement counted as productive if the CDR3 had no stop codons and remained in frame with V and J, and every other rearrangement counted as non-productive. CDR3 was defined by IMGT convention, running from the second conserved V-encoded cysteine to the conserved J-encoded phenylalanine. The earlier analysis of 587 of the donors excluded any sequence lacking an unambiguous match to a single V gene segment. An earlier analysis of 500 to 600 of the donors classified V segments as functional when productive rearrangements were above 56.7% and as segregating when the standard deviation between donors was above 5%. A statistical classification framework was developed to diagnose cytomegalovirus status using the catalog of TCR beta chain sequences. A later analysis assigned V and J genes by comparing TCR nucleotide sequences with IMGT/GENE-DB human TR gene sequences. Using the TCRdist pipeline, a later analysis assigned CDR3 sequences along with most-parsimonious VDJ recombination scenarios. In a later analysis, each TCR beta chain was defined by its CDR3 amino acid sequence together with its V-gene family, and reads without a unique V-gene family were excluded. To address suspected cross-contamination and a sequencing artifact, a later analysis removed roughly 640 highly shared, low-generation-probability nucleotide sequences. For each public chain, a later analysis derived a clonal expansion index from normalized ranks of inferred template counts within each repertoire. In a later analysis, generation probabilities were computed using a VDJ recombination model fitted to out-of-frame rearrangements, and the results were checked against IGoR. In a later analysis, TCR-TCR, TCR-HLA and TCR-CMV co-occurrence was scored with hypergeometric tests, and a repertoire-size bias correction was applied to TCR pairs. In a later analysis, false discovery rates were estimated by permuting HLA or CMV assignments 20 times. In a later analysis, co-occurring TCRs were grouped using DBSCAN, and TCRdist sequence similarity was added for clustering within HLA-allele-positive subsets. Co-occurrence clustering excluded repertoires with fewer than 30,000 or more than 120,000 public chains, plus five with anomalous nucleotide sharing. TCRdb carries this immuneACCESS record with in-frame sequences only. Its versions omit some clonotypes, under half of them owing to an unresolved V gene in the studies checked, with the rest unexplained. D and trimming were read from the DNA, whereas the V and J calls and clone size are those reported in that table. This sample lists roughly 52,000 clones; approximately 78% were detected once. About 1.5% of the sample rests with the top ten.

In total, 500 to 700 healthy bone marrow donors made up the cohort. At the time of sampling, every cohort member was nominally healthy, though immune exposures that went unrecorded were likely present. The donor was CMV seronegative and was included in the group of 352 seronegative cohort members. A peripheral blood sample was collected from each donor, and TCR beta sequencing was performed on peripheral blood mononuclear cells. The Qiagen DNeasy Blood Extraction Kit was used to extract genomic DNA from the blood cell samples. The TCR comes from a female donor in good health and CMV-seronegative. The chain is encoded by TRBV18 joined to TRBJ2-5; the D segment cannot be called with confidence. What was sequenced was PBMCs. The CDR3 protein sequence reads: CASSPGVGQETQYF. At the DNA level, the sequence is TGTGCCAGCTCACCCGGAGTGGGCCAAGAGACCCAGTACTTC.